This TCR beta chain came from a study of blood T cell repertoires in COVID-19. Study overall: PBMCs, B-cell-depleted T cells, or T cells provided the cDNA or gDNA that made up the material.

V lost 6 bases, J lost 5 bases, and 9 bases stayed unmatched. The CDR3 loop spans 14 amino acids. CDR1 MNHEY and CDR2 SMNVEV come from the germline V gene (reference sequence). Original methodology: The authors estimated nucleated cell counts from reference gene primer amplification. The method was immunoSEQ multiplex PCR; TCRdb's version includes in-frame clones alone and lacks a portion of them. V, J and clone size are those of that table, while D and trimming were read from the DNA. The profile covers around 100,000 clones, with roughly 80% appearing a single time and approximately 31% taken by the ten largest.

The chain is built from TRBV27 and TRBJ1-2; 7 bases are a match to TRBD1. Material for sequencing was peripheral blood. The receptor was isolated from a man between 65 and 79 years old with active or convalescent COVID-19. CDR3 nucleotides: TGTGCCAGCAGGTCCCTCGGGACAGCTTATGGCTACACCTTC. Translated, it gives CASRSLGTAYGYTF.